This entry lists 23 T cell receptor beta chains sequenced from one sample in a study of CD8 T cells in Susac syndrome. Reverse transcription of roughly 0.45 to 1 ug RNA was performed with random hexamers. TCRdb independently ran MiXCR on the immunoSEQ multiplex PCR reads; one entry per CDR3 protein. Of hundreds of thousands of distinct CDR3 sequences in the sample, 90% to 97% are singletons; the top ten hold about 0.094%. Material for sequencing was CD4+ T cells from PBMCs. All receptors derive from a human donor with Susac syndrome.

This clonotype has just a few counts. The rearrangement links TRBV18 to TRBJ2-7; D tentatively fits TRBD1 or TRBD2 (6 bases each). Germline V gene lookup returns CDR1 KGHSH and CDR2 LQKENI. This CDR3 has 15 amino acids. V was cut by 3 bases and J by 3 bases, with 15 bases left in between. Here the CDR3 reads CASSPTGGSRYEQYF. For the CDR3, the DNA is TGTGCCAGCTCACCTACCGGGGGCTCACGCTACGAGCAGTACTTC.

V gene TRBV9 combines with J gene TRBJ2-6; D is unclear. The CDR3 sequence is 17 residues long. V was pared by 3 bases and J by 1 base, with 14 bases between. The germline V gene has CDR1 SGDLS and CDR2 YYNGEE. The CDR3 DNA sequence: TGTGCCAGCAGCGCGGGCCCCCTGCTGTCTGGGGCCAACGTCCTGACTTTC. This translates into CASSAGPLLSGANVLTF.

The chain combines TRBV9 with TRBJ1-2; possible D gene TRBD1, 6 bases. The germline V gene encodes CDR1 SGDLS and CDR2 YYNGEE. The CDR3 is 15 amino acids. Trimming shortened V by 4 bases and J by 4 bases, and 17 bases separated the two germline ends. The CDR3 DNA reads as TGTGCCAGCAGCCCAGGGGTAGGGTATCTCTATGGCTACACCTTC. It codes for CASSPGVGYLYGYTF.

The rearrangement joins TRBV12-3 or TRBV12-4 to TRBJ2-7; 8 bases match TRBD2. V lost 5 bases to trimming and J lost 3 bases; unmatched junction nucleotides: 6. This CDR3 contains 14 residues. The CDR3 DNA reads TGTGCCAGCAGTACCGGGACTAGAGTCTACGAGCAGTACTTC. It yields the protein CASSTGTRVYEQYF.

The CDR3 nucleotides read TGTGCCATCAGTGGATCCCCCTACGAGCAGTACTTC. Protein: CAISGSPYEQYF. The chain couples TRBV10-3 to TRBJ2-7; D not certain. The CDR3 sequence is 12 residues long. The germline V gene encodes CDR1 ENHRY and CDR2 SYGVKD. With 4 bases removed from V and 2 bases from J, the gap between germline ends came to 6 bases.

This chain joins TRBV29-1 and TRBJ2-7; the match to TRBD2 covers 10 bases. This CDR3 is built from 13 residues. CDR1 is SQVTM and CDR2 is ANQGSEA in the germline V gene. Trimming removed 7 bases from V and 5 bases from J; junction bases left unmatched: 8. In DNA, the CDR3 is TGCAGCGGGACTAGCGGAGTTACCAACGAGCAGTACTTC. Translated: CSGTSGVTNEQYF.

The rearrangement joins TRBV3-1 to TRBJ2-5; a weak D match, TRBD2 (6 bases). Germline-derived CDR1 and CDR2 are LGHDT and YNNKEL (reference sequence). This CDR3 contains 13 residues. V lost 6 bases and J 7 bases, leaving 15 bases between the germline ends. The CDR3 coding sequence is TGTGCCAGCAGTCCCCTCGGTAGCGGGACCCAGTACTTC. Translated: CASSPLGSGTQYF.

CDR3 coding DNA: TGTGCCAGCAGTTCCCCCTCGGACAACGGACAAGATACGCAGTATTTT. It translates to CASSSPSDNGQDTQYF. This chain joins TRBV28 and TRBJ2-3; D may be TRBD1 (5 bases). The V gene's germline CDR1 is MDHEN and CDR2 SYDVKM. The ends were cut back, 4 bases at V and 5 bases at J, with 19 bases in the middle. The CDR3 has 16 residues.

The V call is TRBV6-6, the J call TRBJ2-4, with 9 positions matching TRBD2. This CDR3 spans 13 amino acids. V shed 10 bases, J shed 7 bases, and the junction held 8 bases outside the gene matches. Germline loops: CDR1 MNHNY, CDR2 SVGAGI (reference sequence). CDR3 DNA: TGTGCCACGGTTGGGACTAGCTGGAACATTCAGTACTTC. Its protein is CATVGTSWNIQYF.

The chain uses TRBV27 and TRBJ2-5, with TRBD2 as a possible D gene (6 bases). V gave up 1 base and J gave up 7 bases, with 10 bases separating them. Germline V gene data show CDR1 as MNHEY and CDR2 as SMNVEV (reference sequence). CDR3 length: 13 amino acids. CDR3 nucleotide sequence: TGTGCCAGCAGTTTATTAGTGGGGGGGACCCAGTACTTC. Its protein product is CASSLLVGGTQYF.

This clonotype was seen a single time. The chain joins TRBV2 to TRBJ2-5; TRBD1 might be the D (6 bases). V dropped 3 bases and J dropped 7 bases, with 21 bases sitting between them. CDR1 is SNHLY and CDR2 is FYNNEI in the germline V gene. The CDR3 covers 16 residues. DNA of the CDR3: TGTGCCAGCAGTGATGAGGGGGAGCGGCTGGGGAGGACCCAGTACTTC. Its protein is CASSDEGERLGRTQYF. The full variable domain, completed using reference TRBV2 and TRBJ2-5, is EPEVTQTPSHQVTQMGQEVILRCVPISNHLYFYWYRQILGQKVEFLVSFYNNEISEKSEIFDDQFSVERPDGSNFTLKIRSTKLEDSAMYFCASSDEGERLGRTQYFGPGTRLLVL.

V is TRBV5-1 and J is TRBJ2-3; D call uncertain. Germline assignment: CDR1 SGHRS and CDR2 YFSETQ. This CDR3 is built from 13 residues. V dropped 3 bases and J dropped 0 bases, with 5 bases sitting between them. CDR3 DNA: TGCGCCAGCAGCTCGGCTAGCACAGATACGCAGTATTTT. This translates into CASSSASTDTQYF. The full variable domain, rest sourced from reference TRBV5-1 and TRBJ2-3, is KAGVTQTPRYLIKTRGQQVTLSCSPISGHRSVSWYQQTPGQGLQFLFEYFSETQRNKGNFPGRFSGRQFSNSRSEMNVSTLELGDSALYLCASSSASTDTQYFGPGTRLTVL.

The chain recombines TRBV4-1 with TRBJ1-1; no clear D gene. Trimming cost V 0 bases and J 7 bases, with 12 bases left between them. The CDR3 spans 14 residues. Germline V gene sequence: CDR1 MGHRA, CDR2 YSYEKL. CDR3 DNA sequence: TGCGCCAGCAGCCAAGATCCCCTTATATATGAAGCTTTCTTT. The encoded protein is CASSQDPLIYEAFF.

This clonotype was observed a single time. The V call is TRBV24-1, the J call TRBJ2-3; a possible D gene is TRBD1 (5 bases). V shed 4 bases and J shed 4 bases, with 17 bases lying between them. The CDR3 consists of 16 residues. CDR1 and CDR2 (germline): KGHDR, SFDVKD. DNA for the CDR3: TGTGCCACCAGTGAGCCCTATCAAGGGGCCCCAGATACGCAGTATTTT. Residues: CATSEPYQGAPDTQYF.

The rearrangement joins TRBV29-1 to TRBJ1-5; D unclear. The V gene's germline CDR1 is SQVTM and CDR2 ANQGSEA. There are 12 residues in the CDR3. V was pared by 4 bases and J by 6 bases, with 10 bases between. DNA for the CDR3: TGCAGCGTTGCTTGGGTCGGTCAGCCCCAGCATTTT. Its protein product is CSVAWVGQPQHF.

The chain has TRBV4-2 and TRBJ2-1; 8 nucleotides line up with TRBD2. Trimming at V came to 0 bases and at J to 7 bases, leaving 8 bases not matched to a gene. The germline V gene has CDR1 LGHNA and CDR2 YNFKEQ. This CDR3 is built from 16 residues. The CDR3 spells CASSQEAGVWRNEQFF. CDR3 sequence (DNA): TGTGCCAGCAGCCAAGAAGCGGGAGTGTGGCGGAATGAGCAGTTCTTC.

V is TRBV30 and J is TRBJ2-4; D gene uncertain. The CDR3 consists of 14 residues. Germline CDR1 and CDR2: GTSNPN and SVGIG (reference sequence). V was clipped by 5 bases and J by 0 bases, with 11 bases between them. The CDR3 coding sequence is TGTGCCTGGCGTGACTCACTAGCCAAAAACATTCAGTACTTC. Translation gives CAWRDSLAKNIQYF.

The chain combines TRBV25-1 with TRBJ2-7; TRBD1 agrees at 9 bases. The CDR3 consists of 15 residues. V lost 1 base, J lost 1 base, and 2 bases stayed unmatched. In germline, CDR1 is MGHDK, CDR2 SYGVNS. In nucleotides, the CDR3 is TGTGCCAGCAGTGAATGGGGGACAGGGTCCTACGAGCAGTACTTC. The encoded protein is CASSEWGTGSYEQYF.

V and J are TRBV30 and TRBJ1-1, with D perhaps TRBD1 (6 bases). V was shortened by 0 bases and J by 4 bases, with 12 bases between the two germline ends. Germline values: CDR1 GTSNPN, CDR2 SVGIG (reference sequence). CDR3 size: 14 residues. CDR3 nucleotide sequence: TGTGCCTGGAGTGTAGGGAAGGGGGGCACTGAAGCTTTCTTT. Translated: CAWSVGKGGTEAFF.

The chain uses TRBV12-3 or TRBV12-4 and TRBJ2-1; 7 nucleotides line up with TRBD1. V lost 7 bases to trimming and J lost 3 bases; unmatched junction nucleotides: 6. The CDR3 is 14 amino acids. In DNA, the CDR3 is TGTGCCAGCAAATCGGGACAGCTCTACAATGAGCAGTTCTTC. Translated: CASKSGQLYNEQFF.

The gene calls are TRBV21-1 and TRBJ1-5. TRBV21-1 is listed as a pseudogene. CDR3 length equals 10 residues. CDR3 amino acids: CASIPQPQHF. CDR3 in DNA: TGTGCCAGCATCCCTCAGCCCCAGCATTTT.

The rearrangement joins TRBV6-6 to TRBJ1-2; D uncertain. Germline assignment: CDR1 MNHNY and CDR2 SVGAGI (reference sequence). V shed 6 bases and J shed 2 bases, with 19 bases lying between them. This CDR3 comprises 16 residues. The CDR3 reads CASRIKDRVANYGYTF. The CDR3 coding sequence is TGTGCCAGCAGAATAAAGGATCGGGTCGCGAACTATGGCTACACCTTC.

This rearrangement joins TRBV30 to TRBJ1-1; D is possibly TRBD1 (6 bases). V lost 4 bases and J lost 0, with 12 bases in between. The CDR3 covers 14 residues. Germline loops: CDR1 GTSNPN, CDR2 SVGIG (reference sequence). The CDR3 loop reads CAWIGGQMNTEAFF. The CDR3 nucleotides read TGTGCCTGGATAGGCGGACAGATGAACACTGAAGCTTTCTTT.